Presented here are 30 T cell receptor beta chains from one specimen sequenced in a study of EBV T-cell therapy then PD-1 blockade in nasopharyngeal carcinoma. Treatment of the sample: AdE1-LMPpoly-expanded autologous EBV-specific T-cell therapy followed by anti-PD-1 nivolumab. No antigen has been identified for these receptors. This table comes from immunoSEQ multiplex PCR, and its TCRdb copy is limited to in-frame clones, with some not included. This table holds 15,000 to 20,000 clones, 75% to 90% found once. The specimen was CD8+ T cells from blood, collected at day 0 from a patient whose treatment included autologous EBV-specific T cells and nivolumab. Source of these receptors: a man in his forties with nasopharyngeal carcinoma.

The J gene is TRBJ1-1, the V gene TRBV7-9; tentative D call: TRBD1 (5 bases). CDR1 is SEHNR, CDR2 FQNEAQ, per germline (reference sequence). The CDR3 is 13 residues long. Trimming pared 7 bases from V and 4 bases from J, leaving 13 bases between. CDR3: CASISGAGTEAFF. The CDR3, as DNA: TGTGCCAGCATCTCTGGGGCGGGCACTGAAGCTTTCTTT.

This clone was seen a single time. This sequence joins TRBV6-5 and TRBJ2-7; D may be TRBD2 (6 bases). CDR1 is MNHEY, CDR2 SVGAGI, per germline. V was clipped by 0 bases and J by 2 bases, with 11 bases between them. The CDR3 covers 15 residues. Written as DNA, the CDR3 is TGTGCCAGCAGTTACTCGGAGGGTTGGGCCTACGAGCAGTACTTC. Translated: CASSYSEGWAYEQYF.

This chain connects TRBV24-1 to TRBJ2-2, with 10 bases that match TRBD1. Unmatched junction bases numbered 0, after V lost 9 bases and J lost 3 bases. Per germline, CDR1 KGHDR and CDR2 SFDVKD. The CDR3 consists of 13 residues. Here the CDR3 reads CATGTGDTGELFF. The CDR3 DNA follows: TGTGCCACCGGGACAGGGGACACCGGGGAGCTGTTTTTT.

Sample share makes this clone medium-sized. The CDR3 loop reads CSVVRELQETQYF. The DNA of the CDR3 is TGCAGCGTTGTCAGGGAACTCCAAGAGACCCAGTACTTC. The genes are TRBV29-1 and TRBJ2-5, with D possibly matching TRBD1 (5 bases). Deletions cut 4 bases from V and 1 base from J, with 10 bases between. Looked up from germline, CDR1 is SQVTM and CDR2 is ANQGSEA. This CDR3 comprises 13 residues.

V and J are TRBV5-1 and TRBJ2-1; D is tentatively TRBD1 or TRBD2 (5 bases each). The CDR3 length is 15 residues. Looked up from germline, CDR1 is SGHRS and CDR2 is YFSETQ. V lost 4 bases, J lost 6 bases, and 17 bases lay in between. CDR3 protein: CASSVRDGRPNEQFF. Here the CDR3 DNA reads TGCGCCAGCAGCGTCCGGGACGGACGTCCCAATGAGCAGTTCTTC.

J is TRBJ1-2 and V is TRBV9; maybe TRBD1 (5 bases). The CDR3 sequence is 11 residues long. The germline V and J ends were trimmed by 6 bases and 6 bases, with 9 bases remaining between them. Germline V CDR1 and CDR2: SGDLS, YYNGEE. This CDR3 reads CASKQGNGYTF. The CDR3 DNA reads TGTGCCAGCAAGCAGGGTAATGGCTACACCTTC.

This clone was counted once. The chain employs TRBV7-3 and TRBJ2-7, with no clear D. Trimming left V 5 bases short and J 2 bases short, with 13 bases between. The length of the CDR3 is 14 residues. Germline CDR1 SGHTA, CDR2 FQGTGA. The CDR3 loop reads CASSLFGNPYEQYF. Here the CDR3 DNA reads TGTGCCAGCAGCCTGTTCGGCAACCCCTACGAGCAGTACTTC.

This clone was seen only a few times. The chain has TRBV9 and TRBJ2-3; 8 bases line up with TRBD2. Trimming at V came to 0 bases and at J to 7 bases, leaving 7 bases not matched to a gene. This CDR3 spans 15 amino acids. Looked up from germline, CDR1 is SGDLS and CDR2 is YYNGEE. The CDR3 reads CASSVGGTSVNTQYF. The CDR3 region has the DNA TGTGCCAGCAGCGTAGGGGGGACTAGTGTAAATACGCAGTATTTT.

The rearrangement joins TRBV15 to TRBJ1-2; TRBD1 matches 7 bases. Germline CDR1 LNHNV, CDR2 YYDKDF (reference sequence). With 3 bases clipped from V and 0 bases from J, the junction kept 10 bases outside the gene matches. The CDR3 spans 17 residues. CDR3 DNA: TGTGCCACCAGCAGTCGGCCGGGACAGCTACCTAACTATGGCTACACCTTC. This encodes CATSSRPGQLPNYGYTF.

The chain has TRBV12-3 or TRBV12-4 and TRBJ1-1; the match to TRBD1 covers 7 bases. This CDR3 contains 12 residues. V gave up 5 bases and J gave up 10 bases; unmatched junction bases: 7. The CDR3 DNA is TGTGCCAGCAGTCCGACAGGGTCGGTAGCTTTCTTT. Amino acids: CASSPTGSVAFF.

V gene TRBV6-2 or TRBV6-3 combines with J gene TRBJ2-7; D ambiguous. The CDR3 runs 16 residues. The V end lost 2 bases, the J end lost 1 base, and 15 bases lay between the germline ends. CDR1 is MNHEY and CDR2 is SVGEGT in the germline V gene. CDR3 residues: CASSYGTAIGSYEQYF. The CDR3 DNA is TGTGCCAGCAGTTACGGAACAGCAATCGGATCCTACGAGCAGTACTTC.

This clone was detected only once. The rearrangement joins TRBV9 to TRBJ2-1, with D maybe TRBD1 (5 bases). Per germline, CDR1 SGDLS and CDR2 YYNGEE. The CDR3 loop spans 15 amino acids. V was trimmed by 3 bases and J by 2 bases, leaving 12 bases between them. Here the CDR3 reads CASSAREGPYNEQFF. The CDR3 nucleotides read TGTGCCAGCAGCGCCAGGGAAGGCCCCTACAATGAGCAGTTCTTC.

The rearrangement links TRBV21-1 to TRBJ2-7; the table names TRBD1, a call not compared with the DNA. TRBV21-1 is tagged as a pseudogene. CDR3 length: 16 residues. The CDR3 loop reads CASSTLQGFGTYEQYF. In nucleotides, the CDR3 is TGTGCCAGCAGCACCCTACAGGGTTTCGGGACCTACGAGCAGTACTTC.

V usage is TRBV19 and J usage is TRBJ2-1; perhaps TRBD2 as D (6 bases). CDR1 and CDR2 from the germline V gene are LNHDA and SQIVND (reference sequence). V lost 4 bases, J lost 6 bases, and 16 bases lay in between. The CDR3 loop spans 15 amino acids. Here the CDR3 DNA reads TGTGCCAGTAGTAGACTAGTAGGGCTAGGCAATGAGCAGTTCTTC. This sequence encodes CASSRLVGLGNEQFF. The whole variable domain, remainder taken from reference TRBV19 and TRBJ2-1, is DGGITQSPKYLFRKEGQNVTLSCEQNLNHDAMYWYRQDPGQGLRLIYYSQIVNDFQKGDIAEGYSVSREKKESFPLTVTSAQKNPTAFYLCASSRLVGLGNEQFFGPGTRLTVL.

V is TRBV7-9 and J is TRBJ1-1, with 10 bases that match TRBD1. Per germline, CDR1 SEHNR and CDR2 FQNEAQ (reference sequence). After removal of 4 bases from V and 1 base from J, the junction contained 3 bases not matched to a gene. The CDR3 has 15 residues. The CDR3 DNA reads TGTGCCAGCAGCTCCGGACAGGGGGAGAACACTGAAGCTTTCTTT. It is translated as CASSSGQGENTEAFF. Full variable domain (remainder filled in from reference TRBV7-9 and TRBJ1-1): DTGVSQNPRHKITKRGQNVTFRCDPISEHNRLYWYRQTLGQGPEFLTYFQNEAQLEKSRLLSDRFSAERPKGSFSTLEIQRTEQGDSAMYLCASSSGQGENTEAFFGQGTRLTVV.

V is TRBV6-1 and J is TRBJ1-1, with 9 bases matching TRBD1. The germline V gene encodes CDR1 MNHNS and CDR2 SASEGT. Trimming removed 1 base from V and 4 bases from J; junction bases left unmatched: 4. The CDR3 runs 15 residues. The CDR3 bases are TGTGCCAGCAGTGAAGAGGGGACAGGGATCACTGAAGCTTTCTTT. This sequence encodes CASSEEGTGITEAFF.

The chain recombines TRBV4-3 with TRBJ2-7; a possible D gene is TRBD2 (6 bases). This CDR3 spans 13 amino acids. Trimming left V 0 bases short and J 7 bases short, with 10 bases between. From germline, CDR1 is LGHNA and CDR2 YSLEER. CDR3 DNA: TGCGCCAGCAGCCAAGATATTGGGAGGGAGCAGTACTTC. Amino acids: CASSQDIGREQYF.

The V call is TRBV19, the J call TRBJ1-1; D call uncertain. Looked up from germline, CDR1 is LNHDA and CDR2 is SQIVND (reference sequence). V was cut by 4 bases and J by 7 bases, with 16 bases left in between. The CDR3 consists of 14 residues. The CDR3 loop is CASSNQDPGYEAFF. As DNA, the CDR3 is TGTGCCAGTAGTAACCAGGACCCGGGTTATGAAGCTTTCTTT.

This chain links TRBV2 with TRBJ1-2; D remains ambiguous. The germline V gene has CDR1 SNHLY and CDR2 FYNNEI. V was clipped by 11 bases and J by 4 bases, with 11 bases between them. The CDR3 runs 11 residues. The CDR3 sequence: CALDTLYGYTF. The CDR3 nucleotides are TGTGCCCTAGATACTCTCTATGGCTACACCTTC.

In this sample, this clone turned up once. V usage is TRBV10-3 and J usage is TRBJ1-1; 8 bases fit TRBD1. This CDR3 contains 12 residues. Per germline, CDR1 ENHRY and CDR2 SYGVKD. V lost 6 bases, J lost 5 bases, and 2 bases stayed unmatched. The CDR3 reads CAIRDRVTEAFF. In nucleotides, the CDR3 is TGTGCCATCAGGGACAGGGTGACTGAAGCTTTCTTT.

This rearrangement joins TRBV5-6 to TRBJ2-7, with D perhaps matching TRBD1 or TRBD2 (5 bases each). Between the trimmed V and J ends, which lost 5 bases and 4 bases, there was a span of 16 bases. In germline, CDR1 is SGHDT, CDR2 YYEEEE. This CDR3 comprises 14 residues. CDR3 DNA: TGTGCCAGCAGTAATGACCGGGGCCAATACGAGCAGTACTTC. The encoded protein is CASSNDRGQYEQYF.

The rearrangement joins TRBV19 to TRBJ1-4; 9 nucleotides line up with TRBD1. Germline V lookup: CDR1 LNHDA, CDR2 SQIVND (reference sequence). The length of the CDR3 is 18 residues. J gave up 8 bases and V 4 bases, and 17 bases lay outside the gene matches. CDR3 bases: TGTGCCAGTAGTACCCGGAGGGGGACAGGGACCGGATGGGAAAAACTGTTTTTT. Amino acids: CASSTRRGTGTGWEKLFF.

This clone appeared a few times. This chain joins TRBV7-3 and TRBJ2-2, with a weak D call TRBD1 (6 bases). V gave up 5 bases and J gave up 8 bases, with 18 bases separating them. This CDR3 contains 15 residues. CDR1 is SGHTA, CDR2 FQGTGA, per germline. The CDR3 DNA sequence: TGTGCCAGCAGCCCTACTTTAGGGGGAGCTGGGGAGCTGTTTTTT. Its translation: CASSPTLGGAGELFF.

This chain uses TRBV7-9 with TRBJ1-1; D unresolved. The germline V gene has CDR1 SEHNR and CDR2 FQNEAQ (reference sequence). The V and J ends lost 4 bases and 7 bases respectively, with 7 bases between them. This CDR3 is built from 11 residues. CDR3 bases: TGTGCCAGCAGCTATACAGTTGAAGCTTTCTTT. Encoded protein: CASSYTVEAFF. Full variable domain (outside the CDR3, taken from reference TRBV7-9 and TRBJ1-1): DTGVSQNPRHKITKRGQNVTFRCDPISEHNRLYWYRQTLGQGPEFLTYFQNEAQLEKSRLLSDRFSAERPKGSFSTLEIQRTEQGDSAMYLCASSYTVEAFFGQGTRLTVV.

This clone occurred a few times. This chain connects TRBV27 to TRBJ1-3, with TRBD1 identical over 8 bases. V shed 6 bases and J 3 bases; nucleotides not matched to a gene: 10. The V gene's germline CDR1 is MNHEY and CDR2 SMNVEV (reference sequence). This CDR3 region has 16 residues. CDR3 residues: CASSKTGQGRGNTIYF. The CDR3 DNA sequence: TGTGCCAGCAGCAAGACCGGACAGGGCCGTGGAAACACCATATATTTT.

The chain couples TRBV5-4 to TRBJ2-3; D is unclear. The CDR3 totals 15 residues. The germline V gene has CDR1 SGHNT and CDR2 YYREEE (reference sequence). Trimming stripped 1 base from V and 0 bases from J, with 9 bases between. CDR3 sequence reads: CASSLLSVSTDTQYF. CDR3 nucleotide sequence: TGTGCCAGCAGCTTGTTGTCAGTTAGCACAGATACGCAGTATTTT.

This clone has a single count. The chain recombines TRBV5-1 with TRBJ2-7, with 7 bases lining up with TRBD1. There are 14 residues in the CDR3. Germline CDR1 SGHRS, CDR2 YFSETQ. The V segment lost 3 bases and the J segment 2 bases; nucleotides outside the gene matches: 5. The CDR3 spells CASSYPGTAYEQYF. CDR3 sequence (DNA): TGCGCCAGCAGCTACCCCGGGACAGCCTACGAGCAGTACTTC.

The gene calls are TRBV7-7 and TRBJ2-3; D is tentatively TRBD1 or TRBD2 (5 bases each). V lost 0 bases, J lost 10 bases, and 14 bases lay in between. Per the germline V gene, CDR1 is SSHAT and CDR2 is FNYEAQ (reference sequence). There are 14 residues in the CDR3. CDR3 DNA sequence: TGTGCCAGCAGCTTAGCGGTAGGGATGGGGGCGCAGTATTTT. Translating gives CASSLAVGMGAQYF.

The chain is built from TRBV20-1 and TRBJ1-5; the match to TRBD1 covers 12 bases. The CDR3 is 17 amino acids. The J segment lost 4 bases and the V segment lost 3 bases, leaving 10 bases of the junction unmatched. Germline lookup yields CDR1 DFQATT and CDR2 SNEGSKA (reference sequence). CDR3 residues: CSASLEGQGAWNQPQHF. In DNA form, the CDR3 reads TGCAGTGCTAGTCTAGAGGGACAGGGGGCTTGGAATCAGCCCCAGCATTTT.

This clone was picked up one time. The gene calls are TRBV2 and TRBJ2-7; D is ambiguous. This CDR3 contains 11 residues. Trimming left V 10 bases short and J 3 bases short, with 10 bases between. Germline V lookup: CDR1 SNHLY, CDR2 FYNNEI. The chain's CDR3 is CATLSRYEQYF. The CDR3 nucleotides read TGTGCCACCCTGTCCCGCTACGAGCAGTACTTC.